These T cell receptor beta chains were read from a single sample in a study of response to subunit inactivated influenza vaccine. TCRdb analysed the RT-PCR reads with MiXCR anew, one entry per CDR3 protein. In the table there are about 620,000 distinct CDR3 sequences, over 9% of which are singletons. The same data also contributed to another study, on T cells expressing NK-cell markers.

The specimen comprised PBMCs from blood, sampled on the day of vaccination. These receptors all stem from a man in his forties or fifties who received an inactivated influenza vaccine. Both conserved end residues are trimmed from each CDR3.

j_call | v_call | cdr3_aa
TRBJ1-2 | TRBV7-2 | ASSLAPPIGGRVRGYT
TRBJ2-7 | TRBV5-1 | ASSSGQGIKSYEQY
TRBJ2-5 | TRBV7-9 | ASSFPPPPD
TRBJ2-2 | TRBV15 | ATRIAGGHRTGELF
TRBJ2-7 | TRBV20-1 | SAGGGLRSYEQY
TRBJ1-1 | TRBV2 | ASRGDRNTEAF
TRBJ2-1 | TRBV4-3 | ASSPRGVSGSGGAYNEQF
TRBJ2-3 | TRBV6-5 | ASSYSEGRFGDTQY
TRBJ1-6 | TRBV18 | ASSPFSWTGTTSPLH
TRBJ2-5 | TRBV5-1 | ASSLGDNQETQY
TRBJ1-1 | TRBV9 | ASSVGGDASLEAF
TRBJ1-1 | TRBV5-1 | ASSLEARANTEAF
TRBJ2-7 | TRBV7-8 | ASSLGTGPLYEQY
TRBJ2-7 | TRBV2 | ASSEGLAEIYEQY
TRBJ2-1 | TRBV29-1 | SVVGQGTNEQF
TRBJ2-7 | TRBV20-1 | SAPLGLAGGWRDEQY
TRBJ2-3 | TRBV13 | ASSFAPGTSGGDTQY
TRBJ2-1 | TRBV20-1 | SARDLEGSYNEQF
TRBJ2-7 | TRBV9 | ASSANFGTPYEQY
TRBJ1-1 | TRBV18 | ASSLGQIEAF
TRBJ2-1 | TRBV20-1 | SARDVIGPYNEQF
TRBJ2-5 | TRBV20-1 | SARRYQETQY
TRBJ2-3 | TRBV29-1 | SVVPGKGRRFGTDTQY
TRBJ2-1 | TRBV29-1 | SVLPGLAGVDEQF
TRBJ1-2 | TRBV6-2/TRBV6-3 | ASSYATPNLYGYT
TRBJ2-1 | TRBV7-2 | ASSSPPGQVYNEQF